The subject of this entry is one T cell receptor beta chain. The record originates from a study of blood T cell repertoires in COVID-19. Profiled with immunoSEQ multiplex PCR; TCRdb holds only in-frame clones, not every one. The sample lists about 160,000 clones; over 80% were seen once. V dropped 5 bases and J dropped 7 bases, with 18 bases sitting between them. Germline CDR1 MNHEY, CDR2 SMNVEV (reference sequence). This CDR3 is 15 amino acids long. The rearrangement links TRBV27 to TRBJ2-4; D is perhaps TRBD1 (7 bases). The receptor's source is a woman older than 75 with active or convalescent COVID-19. Sequencing was carried out using peripheral blood. CDR3: CASSLGGHGGNIQYF. The CDR3 nucleotides are TGTGCCAGCAGTCTAGGGGGCCATGGGGGGAACATTCAGTACTTC.